Listed here are 26 T cell receptor beta chains from one sample, sequenced in a study of blood T cell repertoires in COVID-19. TCRdb keeps only in-frame clones here, not all; method: immunoSEQ multiplex PCR. Of 350,000 to 500,000 clones in the sample, roughly 88% are singletons; the top ten hold 1.4% to 1.5%. Material for sequencing was PBMCs or T cells enriched from blood (not recorded which). Receptor source: a woman aged 18-29 years who had been exposed to COVID-19.

The chain uses TRBV25-1 and TRBJ2-3; D gene uncertain. Germline CDR1 MGHDK, CDR2 SYGVNS. The CDR3 has 16 residues. Trimming cost V 2 bases and J 2 bases, with 14 bases left between them. DNA of the CDR3: TGTGCCAGCAGTGAACCCACCGGCAGCGACACAGATACGCAGTATTTT. Translating it yields CASSEPTGSDTDTQYF.

On this clone: The sample has other DNA sequences that encode this CDR3 too. This chain joins TRBV28 and TRBJ1-5, with no clear D. With 2 bases removed from V and 3 bases from J, the gap between germline ends came to 8 bases. Per germline, CDR1 MDHEN and CDR2 SYDVKM. This CDR3 is built from 14 residues. CDR3 protein: CASSLSQYNQPQHF. The CDR3 DNA is TGTGCCAGCAGTTTAAGTCAGTACAATCAGCCCCAGCATTTT.

This rearrangement joins TRBV3-1 (or the pseudogene TRBV3-2) to TRBJ2-7; TRBD1 matches 8 bases. In germline, CDR1 is LGHDT, CDR2 YNNKEL (reference sequence). The CDR3 extends over 14 amino acids. The V gene end was trimmed by 5 bases and the J gene end by 6 bases; junction bases not matched to a gene: 9. The chain's CDR3 is CASSSFATGVEQYF. The CDR3 nucleotides are TGTGCCAGCAGCTCATTTGCGACAGGGGTCGAGCAGTACTTC.

The J gene is TRBJ2-7, the V gene TRBV27; TRBD1 matches at 9 bases. Trimming at V came to 3 bases and at J to 5 bases, leaving 8 bases not matched to a gene. The CDR3 extends over 15 amino acids. CDR1 is MNHEY and CDR2 is SMNVEV in the germline V gene (reference sequence). The CDR3 protein is CASSFPGQGKNEQYF. CDR3 sequence (DNA): TGTGCCAGCAGTTTCCCGGGACAGGGTAAAAACGAGCAGTACTTC.

The DNA for the CDR3 is TGTGCCAGCAGCTTAGATTACAGGGGCAACTATGGCTACACCTTC. The encoded protein is CASSLDYRGNYGYTF. This chain uses TRBV7-2 with TRBJ1-2; 7 nucleotides align to TRBD1. Unmatched junction bases numbered 4, after V lost 1 base and J lost 2 bases. The CDR3 totals 15 residues. Looked up from germline, CDR1 is SGHTA and CDR2 is FQGNSA.

This clone was detected only once. The genes are TRBV4-1 and TRBJ2-7; the D gene is possibly TRBD1 (5 bases). The V gene's germline CDR1 is MGHRA and CDR2 YSYEKL. The CDR3 totals 14 residues. V was clipped by 1 base and J by 3 bases, with 10 bases between them. The CDR3 DNA sequence: TGCGCCAGCAGCCAAGGGACACGAATCTACGAGCAGTACTTC. Its translation: CASSQGTRIYEQYF.

This rearrangement joins TRBV15 to TRBJ2-2, with D tentatively TRBD1 (5 bases). The CDR3 is 14 amino acids. V shed 6 bases and J shed 3 bases, with 11 bases lying between them. Germline CDR1 reads LNHNV; CDR2 reads YYDKDF (reference sequence). Written as DNA, the CDR3 is TGTGCCACCAGTTTCCCAGGGTACACCGGGGAGCTGTTTTTT. It is translated as CATSFPGYTGELFF.

This chain links TRBV3-1 (or the pseudogene TRBV3-2) with TRBJ1-1; tentative D call: TRBD1 (5 bases). Germline-derived CDR1 and CDR2 are LGHDT and YNNKEL (reference sequence). Trimming cost V 0 bases and J 0 bases, with 8 bases left between them. The CDR3 spans 15 residues. The CDR3 loop reads CASSQESQVNTEAFF. The DNA of the CDR3 is TGTGCCAGCAGCCAAGAGTCACAGGTGAACACTGAAGCTTTCTTT.

This clone was detected only a few times. The chain combines TRBV12-3 or TRBV12-4 with TRBJ1-2, with D possibly matching TRBD1 (5 bases). The length of the CDR3 is 13 residues. V dropped 9 bases and J dropped 7 bases, with 18 bases sitting between them. CDR3 nucleotide sequence: TGTGCCAGTCAGCAGGGTTTTACTGGTGGCTACACCTTC. Its protein product is CASQQGFTGGYTF.

V is TRBV5-1 and J is TRBJ2-5; weak D call: TRBD1 (8 bases). The germline gives CDR1 SGHRS, CDR2 YFSETQ. The CDR3 length is 16 residues. V lost 0 bases to trimming and J lost 3 bases, with 15 bases between them. CDR3 sequence: CASSLGRTGREETQYF. In DNA form, the CDR3 reads TGCGCCAGCAGCTTGGGGCGGACAGGGAGGGAAGAGACCCAGTACTTC.

The chain has TRBV5-1 and TRBJ1-4; maybe TRBD1 (5 bases). In germline, CDR1 is SGHRS, CDR2 YFSETQ. CDR3 length: 13 amino acids. V was pared by 7 bases and J by 3 bases, with 10 bases between. The CDR3 loop reads CASRQTSNEKLFF. CDR3 sequence (DNA): TGCGCCAGCCGACAGACCTCTAATGAAAAACTGTTTTTT.

The chain is built from TRBV4-2 and TRBJ2-7; 8 bases line up with TRBD2. V lost 0 bases, J lost 10 bases, and 8 bases stayed unmatched. The germline V gene has CDR1 LGHNA and CDR2 YNFKEQ. This CDR3 is 14 amino acids long. The CDR3 region has the DNA TGTGCCAGCAGCCAAGATCTCAGAGGACTAGCTCAGTACTTC. Protein product: CASSQDLRGLAQYF.

J is TRBJ2-1 and V is TRBV6-5; the match to TRBD2 covers 11 bases. V trimming: 4 bases; J trimming: 5 bases; junction bases outside the gene matches: 7. The CDR3 length is 16 residues. Germline V gene sequence: CDR1 MNHEY, CDR2 SVGAGI. Written as DNA, the CDR3 is TGTGCCAGCAGTTTGCTAGCGGGGGGCAGCGACAATGAGCAGTTCTTC. Its protein is CASSLLAGGSDNEQFF.

This chain connects TRBV12-5 to TRBJ2-7; TRBD2 matches at 7 bases. Trimming removed 0 bases from V and 6 bases from J; junction bases left unmatched: 14. The CDR3 extends over 17 amino acids. The V gene's germline CDR1 is LGHNT and CDR2 FRNRAP. Here the CDR3 DNA reads TGTGCTAGTGGTTTGGTACATGGTAGCGGGTATTCAGCCGAGCAGTACTTC. Its protein product is CASGLVHGSGYSAEQYF.

This chain joins TRBV6-2 or TRBV6-3 and TRBJ1-3, with D perhaps matching TRBD1 (5 bases). V was clipped by 6 bases and J by 0 bases, with 15 bases between them. The CDR3 contains 16 residues. In germline, CDR1 is MNHEY, CDR2 SVGEGT. This chain's CDR3 is CASSPKGLTSGNTIYF. In DNA, the CDR3 is TGTGCCAGCAGCCCCAAGGGGCTAACCTCTGGAAACACCATATATTTT.

V usage is TRBV11-2 and J usage is TRBJ2-1; the match to TRBD2 covers 8 bases. The CDR3 length is 15 residues. The V gene's germline CDR1 is SGHAT and CDR2 FQNNGV. The trim removed 5 bases at V and 6 bases at J, leaving 9 bases unmatched. The chain's CDR3 is CASSPVGGARNEQFF. In DNA form, the CDR3 reads TGTGCCAGCAGCCCCGTCGGGGGGGCTCGCAATGAGCAGTTCTTC.

J is TRBJ2-1 and V is TRBV2; tentative D call: TRBD2 (6 bases). The germline V gene has CDR1 SNHLY and CDR2 FYNNEI. CDR3 length equals 15 residues. V was pared by 10 bases and J by 8 bases, with 24 bases between. CDR3 nucleotide sequence: TGTGCCACATCCCAACTGGGACTCATTTTGCATGAGCAGTTCTTC. This sequence encodes CATSQLGLILHEQFF.

The chain is built from TRBV11-2 and TRBJ1-3, with D perhaps TRBD1 (6 bases). With 5 bases removed from V and 2 bases from J, the gap between germline ends came to 7 bases. Germline V gene sequence: CDR1 SGHAT, CDR2 FQNNGV. This CDR3 is built from 13 residues. CDR3 in DNA: TGTGCCAGCAGCCCAGGGGCTGGAAACACCATATATTTT. Protein: CASSPGAGNTIYF.

The chain links TRBV4-2 to TRBJ2-2, with 8 nucleotides matching TRBD2. J was trimmed by 4 bases and V by 0 bases; bases with no gene match: 7. The CDR3 is 17 residues long. CDR1 and CDR2 (germline): LGHNA, YNFKEQ. The CDR3 loop reads CASSQDIRGGLTGELFF. CDR3 sequence (DNA): TGTGCCAGCAGCCAAGATATACGGGGGGGCCTCACCGGGGAGCTGTTTTTT.

The gene calls are TRBV7-6 and TRBJ1-4, with 7 bases lining up with TRBD1. Germline values: CDR1 SGHVS, CDR2 FNYEAQ. Germline trimming cut 0 bases from V and 8 bases from J; bases unmatched to any gene: 0. This CDR3 comprises 13 residues. In nucleotides, the CDR3 is TGTGCCAGCAGCTTAGCAGGGGGCGAAAAACTGTTTTTT. As protein: CASSLAGGEKLFF.

The J gene is TRBJ2-6, the V gene TRBV5-4; TRBD2 is a possible D gene (6 bases). Trimming took 4 bases from V and 0 from J, leaving 8 bases between them. CDR1 SGHNT and CDR2 YYREEE come from the germline V gene (reference sequence). The CDR3 extends over 15 amino acids. This CDR3 reads CASSRETSGANVLTF. CDR3 DNA: TGTGCCAGCAGCCGGGAGACCTCTGGGGCCAACGTCCTGACTTTC.

J is TRBJ1-1 and V is TRBV5-1; TRBD1 is a possible D gene (6 bases). Germline V CDR1 and CDR2: SGHRS, YFSETQ. With 4 bases removed from V and 6 bases from J, the gap between germline ends came to 13 bases. The CDR3 extends over 13 amino acids. The CDR3 loop reads CASSEQGLAEAFF. The DNA of the CDR3 is TGCGCCAGCAGCGAACAGGGTTTGGCTGAAGCTTTCTTT.

This clone occurred once. Distinct nucleotide sequences in the sample also encode this CDR3. The chain links TRBV19 to TRBJ2-6; D may be TRBD1 (5 bases). The CDR3 has 15 residues. Trimming removed 3 bases at V and 2 bases at J, with 8 bases between. Germline-derived CDR1 and CDR2 are LNHDA and SQIVND (reference sequence). This CDR3 is CASSISGTGANVLTF. DNA of the CDR3: TGTGCCAGTAGTATTTCAGGGACTGGGGCCAACGTCCTGACTTTC.

J is TRBJ1-1 and V is TRBV11-2, with D maybe TRBD1 (5 bases). Trimming pared 4 bases from V and 2 bases from J, leaving 20 bases between. Germline loops: CDR1 SGHAT, CDR2 FQNNGV. This CDR3 has 17 amino acids. CDR3 region: CASSSEFTRGSNTEAFF. DNA of the CDR3: TGTGCCAGCAGCTCTGAGTTCACCCGGGGGTCTAACACTGAAGCTTTCTTT.

V and J are TRBV4-1 and TRBJ2-1, with 8 positions matching TRBD2. V shed 5 bases, J shed 6 bases, and the junction held 3 bases outside the gene matches. Germline CDR1 reads MGHRA; CDR2 reads YSYEKL. This CDR3 comprises 13 residues. The CDR3 bases are TGCGCCAGCAGCTCCGGGACTAGCAATGAGCAGTTCTTC. Translating it yields CASSSGTSNEQFF.

The chain couples TRBV25-1 to TRBJ2-7, with D perhaps matching TRBD2 (5 bases). Germline values: CDR1 MGHDK, CDR2 SYGVNS. The CDR3 extends over 14 amino acids. Trimming pared 3 bases from V and 2 bases from J, leaving 11 bases between. The CDR3 is CASSDQPGTYEQYF. CDR3 DNA: TGTGCCAGCAGTGATCAACCCGGGACCTACGAGCAGTACTTC.